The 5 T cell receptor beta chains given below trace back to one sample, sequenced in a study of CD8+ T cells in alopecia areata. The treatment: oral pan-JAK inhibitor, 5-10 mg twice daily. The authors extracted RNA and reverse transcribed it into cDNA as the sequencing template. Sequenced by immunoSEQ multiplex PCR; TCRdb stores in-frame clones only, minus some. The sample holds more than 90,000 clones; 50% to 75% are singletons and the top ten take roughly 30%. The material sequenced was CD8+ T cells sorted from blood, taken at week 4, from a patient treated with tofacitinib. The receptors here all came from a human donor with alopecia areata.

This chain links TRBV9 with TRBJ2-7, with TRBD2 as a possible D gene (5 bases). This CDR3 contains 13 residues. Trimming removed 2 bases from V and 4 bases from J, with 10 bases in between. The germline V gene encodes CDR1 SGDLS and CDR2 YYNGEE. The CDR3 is CASSVDFGYEQYF. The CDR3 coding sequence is TGTGCCAGCAGCGTGGACTTCGGGTACGAGCAGTACTTC. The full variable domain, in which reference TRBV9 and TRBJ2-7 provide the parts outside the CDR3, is DSGVTQTPKHLITATGQRVTLRCSPRSGDLSVYWYQQSLDQGLQFLIQYYNGEERAKGNILERFSAQQFPDLHSELNLSSLELGDSALYFCASSVDFGYEQYFGPGTRLTVT.

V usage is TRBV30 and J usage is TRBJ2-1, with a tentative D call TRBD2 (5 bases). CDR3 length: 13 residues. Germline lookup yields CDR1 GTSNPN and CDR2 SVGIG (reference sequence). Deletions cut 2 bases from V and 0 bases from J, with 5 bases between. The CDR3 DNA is TGTGCCTGGAGTACTAGCTCCTACAATGAGCAGTTCTTC. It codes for CAWSTSSYNEQFF. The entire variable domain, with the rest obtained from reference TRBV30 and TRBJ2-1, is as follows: SQTIHQWPATLVQPVGSPLSLECTVEGTSNPNLYWYRQAAGRGLQLLFYSVGIGQISSEVPQNLSASRPQDRQFILSSKKLLLSDSGFYLCAWSTSSYNEQFFGPGTRLTVL.

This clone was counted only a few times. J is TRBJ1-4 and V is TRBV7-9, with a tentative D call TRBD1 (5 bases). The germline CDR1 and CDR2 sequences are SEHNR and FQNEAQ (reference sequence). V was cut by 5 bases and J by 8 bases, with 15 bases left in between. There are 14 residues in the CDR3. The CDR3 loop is CASSLDVGHEKLFF. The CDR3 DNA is TGTGCCAGCAGCCTCGACGTCGGACACGAAAAACTGTTTTTT.

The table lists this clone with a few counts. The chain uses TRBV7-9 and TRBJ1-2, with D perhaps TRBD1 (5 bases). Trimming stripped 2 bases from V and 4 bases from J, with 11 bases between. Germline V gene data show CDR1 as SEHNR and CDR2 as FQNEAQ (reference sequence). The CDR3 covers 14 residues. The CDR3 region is CASSLPGQGYGYTF. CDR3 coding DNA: TGTGCCAGCAGCTTACCGGGGCAGGGCTATGGCTACACCTTC.

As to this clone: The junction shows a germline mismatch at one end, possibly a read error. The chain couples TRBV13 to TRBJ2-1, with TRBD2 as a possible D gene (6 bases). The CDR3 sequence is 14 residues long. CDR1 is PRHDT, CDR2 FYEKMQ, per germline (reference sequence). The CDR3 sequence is CASREGGSYNGQFF. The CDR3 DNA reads TGTGCCAGCAGGGAGGGAGGTTCCTACAATGGGCAGTTCTTC.